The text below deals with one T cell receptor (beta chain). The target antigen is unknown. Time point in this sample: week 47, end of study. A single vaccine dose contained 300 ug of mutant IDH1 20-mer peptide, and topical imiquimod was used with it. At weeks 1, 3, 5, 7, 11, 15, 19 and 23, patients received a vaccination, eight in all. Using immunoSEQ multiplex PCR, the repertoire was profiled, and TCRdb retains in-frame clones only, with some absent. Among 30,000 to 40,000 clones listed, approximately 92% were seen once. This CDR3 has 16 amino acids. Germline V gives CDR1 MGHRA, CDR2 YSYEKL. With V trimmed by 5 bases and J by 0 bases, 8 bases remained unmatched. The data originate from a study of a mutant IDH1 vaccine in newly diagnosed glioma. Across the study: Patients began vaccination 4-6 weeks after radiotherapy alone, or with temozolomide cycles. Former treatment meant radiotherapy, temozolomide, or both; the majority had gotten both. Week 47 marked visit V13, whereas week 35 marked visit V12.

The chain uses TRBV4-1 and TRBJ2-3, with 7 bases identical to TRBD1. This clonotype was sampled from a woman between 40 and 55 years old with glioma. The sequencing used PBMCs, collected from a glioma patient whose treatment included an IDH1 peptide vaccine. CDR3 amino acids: CASSKNRGLSTDTQYF. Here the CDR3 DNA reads TGCGCCAGCAGCAAAAACAGGGGTCTAAGCACAGATACGCAGTATTTT.